One and the same sample provided the 27 T cell receptor beta chains below, sequenced in a study of regulatory T cells in long-lasting Graves disease. Time point reported: newly diagnosed GD, antithyroid drugs for less than 3 months. The TCR library was made from RNA that had been extracted from PBMCs in TRIzol. Researchers made TCR beta libraries by using iRepertoire HTBI primers and running Arm-PCR on CDR3 regions. TCRdb reprocessed the multiplex PCR reads with MiXCR, giving one entry per CDR3 protein. The table lists about 470,000 distinct CDR3 sequences, more than 12% of them singletons, with over 15% in the top ten. These data were also reused for a study on T cells in Graves' hyperthyroidism and ophthalmopathy.

The specimen was peripheral blood mononuclear cells (PBMCs), collected at new diagnosis, from a patient treated with antithyroid drugs. The receptors were sampled from a woman in her 30s with Graves disease.

A few counts support this clonotype. V and J are TRBV12-3 or TRBV12-4 and TRBJ2-7; D is possibly TRBD2 (6 bases). The CDR3 runs to 14 residues. Trimming left V 3 bases short and J 0 bases short, with 9 bases between. The CDR3 DNA reads as TGTGCCAGCAGTTTGAGGGAGGTCTCCTACGAGCAGTACTTC. Translating gives CASSLREVSYEQYF.

The chain is built from TRBV18 and TRBJ1-5; TRBD1 might be the D (5 bases). Trimming shortened V by 6 bases and J by 7 bases, and 13 bases separated the two germline ends. This CDR3 is 13 amino acids long. The germline gives CDR1 KGHSH, CDR2 LQKENI. The chain's CDR3 is CASSTAGGQPQHF. The CDR3 DNA follows: TGTGCCAGCTCGACAGCTGGAGGGCAGCCCCAGCATTTT.

This clonotype was detected many times. The chain carries TRBV2 and TRBJ2-3; TRBD2 matches 8 bases. Germline assignment: CDR1 SNHLY and CDR2 FYNNEI. After removal of 10 bases from V and 3 bases from J, the junction contained 3 bases not matched to a gene. CDR3 size: 12 residues. CDR3 DNA sequence: TGTGCCATCGGGGGGGGGACAGATACGCAGTATTTT. Its translation is CAIGGGTDTQYF. The variable domain in full, completed from reference TRBV2 and TRBJ2-3, reads EPEVTQTPSHQVTQMGQEVILRCVPISNHLYFYWYRQILGQKVEFLVSFYNNEISEKSEIFDDQFSVERPDGSNFTLKIRSTKLEDSAMYFCAIGGGTDTQYFGPGTRLTVL.

V gene TRBV29-1 combines with J gene TRBJ2-7; D is possibly TRBD2 (5 bases). V was pared by 0 bases and J by 6 bases, with 9 bases between. From germline, CDR1 is SQVTM and CDR2 ANQGSEA. The CDR3 totals 12 residues. The CDR3 DNA sequence: TGCAGCGTTGAAGATAAGAGCGGCGAGCAGTACTTC. Protein sequence: CSVEDKSGEQYF.

This clonotype has at least ten counts. The chain carries TRBV6-5 and TRBJ1-1; D is ambiguous. This CDR3 region has 13 residues. V lost 6 bases to trimming and J lost 1 base, with 9 bases between them. Germline assignment: CDR1 MNHEY and CDR2 SVGAGI. The chain's CDR3 is CASRYKTNTEAFF. The CDR3 DNA reads as TGTGCCAGCAGATACAAAACGAACACTGAAGCTTTCTTT.

This clonotype was detected ten times or more. The CDR3 bases are TGTGCCAGCAGCCAAGACTTTTTAGGAGCTTCGCAAGAGACCCAGTACTTC. As protein: CASSQDFLGASQETQYF. The chain couples TRBV3-1 to TRBJ2-5; D ambiguous. From germline, CDR1 is LGHDT and CDR2 YNNKEL (reference sequence). The CDR3 spans 17 residues. Trimming shortened V by 0 bases and J by 2 bases, and 16 bases separated the two germline ends.

In this sample, this clonotype turned up a few times. The V and J genes are TRBV7-9 and TRBJ2-3, with 7 bases that match TRBD2. The V gene's germline CDR1 is SEHNR and CDR2 FQNEAQ (reference sequence). This CDR3 is 16 amino acids long. V gave up 5 bases and J gave up 0 bases; unmatched junction bases: 8. CDR3 loop: CASSDGGSPSTDTQYF. The DNA of the CDR3 is TGTGCCAGCAGCGACGGGGGGTCCCCTAGCACAGATACGCAGTATTTT.

In regard to this clonotype: A read error may explain this, as a much larger clone is one base away. The chain links TRBV10-3 to TRBJ2-6; 7 bases line up with TRBD2. The length of the CDR3 is 16 residues. The ends lost 2 bases at V and 2 bases at J; junction bases unmatched: 3. Germline V gives CDR1 ENHRY, CDR2 SYGVKD. CDR3 sequence reads: CAISEREGPGANVLTF. The CDR3 DNA reads as TGTGCCATCAGTGAGAGGGAGGGCCCTGGGGCCAACGTCCTGACTTTC.

This clonotype was counted at least ten times. This chain connects TRBV30 to TRBJ2-7, with TRBD2 matching over 8 bases. Trimming at V came to 0 bases and at J to 2 bases, leaving 15 bases not matched to a gene. The germline gives CDR1 GTSNPN, CDR2 SVGIG (reference sequence). The CDR3 sequence is 18 residues long. The CDR3 sequence: CAWSVTPGLVGPTYEQYF. The DNA of the CDR3 is TGTGCCTGGAGTGTGACTCCGGGACTAGTCGGTCCCACCTACGAGCAGTACTTC.

The CDR3 DNA reads as TGTGCCAGTACCTACCTATCCTCTGGAAACACCATATATTTT. It codes for CASTYLSSGNTIYF. The chain combines TRBV19 with TRBJ1-3; no reliable D call. The CDR3 has 14 amino acids. Germline lookup yields CDR1 LNHDA and CDR2 SQIVND (reference sequence). The V and J ends lost 7 bases and 0 bases respectively, with 10 bases between them.

This rearrangement joins TRBV7-3 to TRBJ2-3, with TRBD2 matching over 11 bases. The CDR3 contains 19 residues. The germline CDR1 and CDR2 sequences are SGHTA and FQGTGA. The V and J ends lost 4 bases and 0 bases, in that order; junction bases with no gene match: 12. CDR3 sequence reads: CASSSRRGTSGSSTDTQYF. The CDR3 coding sequence is TGTGCCAGCAGCTCCAGAAGGGGGACTAGCGGATCTAGCACAGATACGCAGTATTTT. Filled out from reference TRBV7-3 and TRBJ2-3, the complete variable domain reads GAGVSQTPSNKVTEKGKYVELRCDPISGHTALYWYRQSLGQGPEFLIYFQGTGAADDSGLPNDRFFAVRPEGSVSTLKIQRTERGDSAVYLCASSSRRGTSGSSTDTQYFGPGTRLTVL.

The rearrangement joins TRBV4-1 to TRBJ2-7; D call uncertain. The ends were cut back, 0 bases at V and 2 bases at J, with 11 bases in the middle. Germline V lookup: CDR1 MGHRA, CDR2 YSYEKL. The CDR3 consists of 15 residues. The CDR3 coding sequence is TGCGCCAGCAGCCAAGATTCGGCGCAGCCCTACGAGCAGTACTTC. As protein: CASSQDSAQPYEQYF.

This clonotype was seen many times. The rearrangement links TRBV7-3 to TRBJ1-1; D is unresolved. V was shortened by 5 bases and J by 1 base, with 8 bases between the two germline ends. CDR3 size: 13 residues. CDR1 is SGHTA, CDR2 FQGTGA, per germline. CDR3 DNA sequence: TGTGCCAGCAGCCTTTGGGAGAACACTGAAGCTTTCTTT. Residues: CASSLWENTEAFF.

This clonotype was counted many times. V gene TRBV7-9 combines with J gene TRBJ2-1, with 10 bases lining up with TRBD1. Germline trimming cut 5 bases from V and 4 bases from J; bases unmatched to any gene: 5. From germline, CDR1 is SEHNR and CDR2 FQNEAQ (reference sequence). The CDR3 covers 15 residues. The CDR3 is CASSRGQGRYNEQFF. For the CDR3, the DNA is TGTGCCAGCAGCCGGGGACAGGGGAGGTACAATGAGCAGTTCTTC.

J is TRBJ1-1 and V is TRBV19; no reliable D call. CDR1 is LNHDA, CDR2 SQIVND, per germline (reference sequence). This CDR3 has 14 amino acids. V lost 3 bases and J lost 3, with 11 bases in between. The CDR3 spells CASSISGTYTEAFF. The CDR3 region has the DNA TGTGCCAGTAGTATCTCCGGAACCTACACTGAAGCTTTCTTT.

The rearrangement uses TRBV14 and TRBJ2-7; TRBD2 agrees at 9 bases. This CDR3 comprises 15 residues. The V gene end was trimmed by 1 base and the J gene end by 3 bases; junction bases not matched to a gene: 4. Germline values: CDR1 SGHDN, CDR2 FVKESK. In DNA form, the CDR3 reads TGTGCCAGCAGCCAAGGATCTAGCGGGATCTACGAGCAGTACTTC. This sequence encodes CASSQGSSGIYEQYF.

This clonotype was seen at least ten times. V gene TRBV15 combines with J gene TRBJ2-7; 10 bases match TRBD1. The CDR3 consists of 18 residues. The V gene's germline CDR1 is LNHNV and CDR2 YYDKDF (reference sequence). With V trimmed by 0 bases and J by 8 bases, 16 bases remained unmatched. The CDR3 protein is CATSREVGSETGGVQQYF. CDR3 DNA sequence: TGTGCCACCAGCAGAGAAGTTGGTAGTGAGACAGGGGGCGTCCAGCAGTACTTC.

This clonotype was seen more than once but under ten times. The chain links TRBV27 to TRBJ2-1; TRBD2 might be the D (6 bases). Germline V gives CDR1 MNHEY, CDR2 SMNVEV (reference sequence). CDR3 length equals 16 residues. Trimming took off 0 bases at V and 9 bases at J, with 18 bases between the two ends. The CDR3 DNA follows: TGTGCCAGCAGTTTATCGGGGATACGGGAGATGGGTGAGCAGTTCTTC. Translation: CASSLSGIREMGEQFF.

The chain employs TRBV4-1 and TRBJ2-7; 7 positions agree with TRBD2. The CDR3 length is 18 residues. The V segment lost 0 bases and the J segment 3 bases; nucleotides outside the gene matches: 14. Germline CDR1 and CDR2: MGHRA and YSYEKL. The CDR3 DNA reads TGCGCCAGCAGCCAAGATGGGGGAGGGCGGGAGAATTACTACGAGCAGTACTTC. Translation: CASSQDGGGRENYYEQYF.

The V gene is TRBV3-1, the J gene TRBJ1-2; possibly TRBD1 for D (5 bases). CDR1 is LGHDT, CDR2 YNNKEL, per germline (reference sequence). CDR3 size: 12 residues. V was cut by 3 bases and J by 7 bases, with 9 bases left in between. CDR3 DNA sequence: TGTGCCAGCAGCCAGGCCGGGGGTGGCTACACCTTC. It codes for CASSQAGGGYTF.

CDR3: CASSIGGGAPEQFF. CDR3 in DNA: TGTGCCAGTAGTATAGGGGGGGGGGCTCCAGAGCAGTTCTTC. V gene TRBV19 combines with J gene TRBJ2-1, with D perhaps TRBD2 (7 bases). Germline values: CDR1 LNHDA, CDR2 SQIVND (reference sequence). V lost 1 base and J lost 10, with 14 bases in between. The CDR3 is 14 amino acids. The full variable domain, with the rest looked up from reference TRBV19 and TRBJ2-1, is DGGITQSPKYLFRKEGQNVTLSCEQNLNHDAMYWYRQDPGQGLRLIYYSQIVNDFQKGDIAEGYSVSREKKESFPLTVTSAQKNPTAFYLCASSIGGGAPEQFFGPGTRLTVL.

This clonotype was seen a handful of times. The rearrangement joins TRBV27 to TRBJ2-1, with 10 bases fitting TRBD2. The CDR3 is 18 amino acids. Trimming removed 5 bases from V and 2 bases from J; junction bases left unmatched: 12. Per germline, CDR1 MNHEY and CDR2 SMNVEV (reference sequence). In DNA form, the CDR3 reads TGTGCCAGCAGTCCTCATCTAGCAGCGGGAGGGCCCTACAATGAGCAGTTCTTC. The encoded protein is CASSPHLAAGGPYNEQFF.

This clonotype was seen once. The rearrangement joins TRBV25-1 to TRBJ2-1; 7 positions agree with TRBD1. The tail of the sequence fits TRBJ2-5 better, so the J call may be wrong. This CDR3 is built from 15 residues. CDR1 is MGHDK, CDR2 SYGVNS, per germline. Written as DNA, the CDR3 is TGTGCCAGCAGTGATACGGGACAGCTACAAGAGACCCAGTACTTC. Translation: CASSDTGQLQETQYF.

Turning to this clonotype: A read error may explain this, as a much larger clone is one base away. V gene TRBV29-1 combines with J gene TRBJ2-7, with D tentatively TRBD2 (5 bases). Trimming took off 7 bases at V and 7 bases at J, with 20 bases between the two ends. CDR1 and CDR2 from the germline V gene are SQVTM and ANQGSEA. This CDR3 region has 13 residues. The CDR3 DNA sequence: TGCAGCGCTGAGGGCCGGAGTGACAATGAGCAGTACTTC. This translates into CSAEGRSDNEQYF.

This clonotype appeared a few times. This chain links TRBV16 with TRBJ1-6; maybe TRBD1 (5 bases). V was clipped by 6 bases and J by 14 bases, with 26 bases between them. The CDR3 length is 16 residues. Germline loops: CDR1 KGHSY, CDR2 FQNENV. The CDR3 nucleotides are TGTGCCAGCAGTCACACTACGACAGCCTCCGGGGAGTCCCTCCACTTT. Amino acid sequence: CASSHTTTASGESLHF.

The table lists this clonotype with many counts. This rearrangement joins TRBV4-1 to TRBJ2-7, with 7 bases aligning to TRBD1. The CDR3 length is 15 residues. Germline-derived CDR1 and CDR2 are MGHRA and YSYEKL. J lost 6 bases, V lost 5 bases, and 13 bases had no gene match. Here the CDR3 DNA reads TGCGCCAGCAGCGCCGATGACAGGGAGTCGAGCGAGCAGTACTTC. Translation gives CASSADDRESSEQYF.

The rearrangement links TRBV28 to TRBJ2-2; D call uncertain. CDR1 and CDR2 from the germline V gene are MDHEN and SYDVKM. CDR3 length: 15 amino acids. With 6 bases removed from V and 7 bases from J, the gap between germline ends came to 18 bases. CDR3 sequence reads: CASSPGEERGGELFF. The CDR3 DNA is TGTGCCAGCAGCCCTGGCGAGGAACGTGGCGGGGAGCTGTTTTTT.